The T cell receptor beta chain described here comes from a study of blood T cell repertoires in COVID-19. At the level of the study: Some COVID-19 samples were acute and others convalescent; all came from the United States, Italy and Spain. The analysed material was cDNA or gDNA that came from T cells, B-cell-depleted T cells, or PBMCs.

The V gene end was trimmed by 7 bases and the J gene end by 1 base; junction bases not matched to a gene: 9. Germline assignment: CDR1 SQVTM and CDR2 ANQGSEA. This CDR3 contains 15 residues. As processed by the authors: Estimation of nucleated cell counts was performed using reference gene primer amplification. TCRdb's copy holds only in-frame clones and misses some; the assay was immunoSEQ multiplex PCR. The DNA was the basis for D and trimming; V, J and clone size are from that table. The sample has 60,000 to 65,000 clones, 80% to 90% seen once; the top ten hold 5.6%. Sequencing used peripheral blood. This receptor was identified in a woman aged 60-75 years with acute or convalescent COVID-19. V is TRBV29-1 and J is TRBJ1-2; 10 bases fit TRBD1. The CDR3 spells CSGITGTGVNYGYTF. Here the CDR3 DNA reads TGCAGCGGTATAACCGGGACAGGGGTTAACTATGGCTACACCTTC.